Below are 30 T cell receptor beta chains sequenced from a single sample in a study of response to subunit inactivated influenza vaccine. TCRdb re-derived calls from the RT-PCR reads in MiXCR, one entry per CDR3 protein. The sample shows about 580,000 distinct CDR3 sequences, 12% to 15% of them seen only once. The sample here was PBMCs from blood, taken 11 to 12 days after vaccination. The origin of the receptors is a man in his fifties who received an inactivated influenza vaccine.

The chain carries TRBV5-1 and TRBJ2-3; 9 bases match TRBD2. CDR1 is SGHRS, CDR2 YFSETQ, per germline. Trimming took 6 bases from V and 4 from J; bases not matched to a gene: 9. The CDR3 runs 15 residues. The CDR3 DNA reads TGCGCCAGCATGCGGGGACTAGCAAGCGCAGATACGCAGTATTTT. Its translation: CASMRGLASADTQYF.

The genes are TRBV7-7 and TRBJ2-5, with 7 bases aligning to TRBD1. Looked up from germline, CDR1 is SSHAT and CDR2 is FNYEAQ (reference sequence). The CDR3 has 13 amino acids. Here the CDR3 DNA reads TGTGCTAGGGAAGACAGGGTGGGGGAGACCCAGTACTTC. Encoded protein: CAREDRVGETQYF.

This clonotype has more than one count but fewer than ten. The rearrangement uses TRBV4-1 and TRBJ1-6; TRBD1 agrees at 8 bases. This CDR3 is built from 18 residues. In germline, CDR1 is MGHRA, CDR2 YSYEKL. The V gene end was trimmed by 4 bases and the J gene end by 3 bases; junction bases not matched to a gene: 11. Written as DNA, the CDR3 is TGCGCCAGCAGCCCTGTTATCGGGACAGGAGGCTATAATTCACCCCTCCACTTT. This encodes CASSPVIGTGGYNSPLHF.

V is TRBV7-2 and J is TRBJ2-7; TRBD2 aligns across 8 bases. The CDR3 sequence is 15 residues long. V dropped 5 bases and J dropped 0; count of bases not matched to a gene: 6. CDR1 and CDR2 from the germline V gene are SGHTA and FQGNSA. CDR3 sequence: CASSRLSGVSYEQYF. For the CDR3, the DNA is TGTGCCAGCAGCCGCCTTAGCGGGGTCTCCTACGAGCAGTACTTC. The complete variable domain, with remaining parts taken from reference TRBV7-2 and TRBJ2-7, reads GAGVSQSPSNKVTEKGKDVELRCDPISGHTALYWYRQSLGQGLEFLIYFQGNSAPDKSGLPSDRFSAERTGGSVSTLTIQRTQQEDSAVYLCASSRLSGVSYEQYFGPGTRLTVT.

The rearrangement uses TRBV30 and TRBJ2-3; TRBD2 aligns across 11 bases. Trimming took 5 bases from V and 2 from J; bases not matched to a gene: 3. The CDR3 is made up of 14 amino acids. Germline loops: CDR1 GTSNPN, CDR2 SVGIG (reference sequence). As DNA, the CDR3 is TGTGCCTGGGGACTAGCGGGCTCCACAGATACGCAGTATTTT. Translated, it gives CAWGLAGSTDTQYF. Drawing the rest from reference TRBV30 and TRBJ2-3, the complete variable domain is SQTIHQWPATLVQPVGSPLSLECTVEGTSNPNLYWYRQAAGRGLQLLFYSVGIGQISSEVPQNLSASRPQDRQFILSSKKLLLSDSGFYLCAWGLAGSTDTQYFGPGTRLTVL.

The V call is TRBV6-5, the J call TRBJ2-5; D unresolved. The CDR3 length is 18 residues. Trimming stripped 2 bases from V and 0 bases from J, with 19 bases between. Per germline, CDR1 MNHEY and CDR2 SVGAGI. The CDR3 region has the DNA TGTGCCAGCAGTTACAAACCCTGGCTAGATCGGTACCAAGAGACCCAGTACTTC. Amino acids: CASSYKPWLDRYQETQYF.

This clonotype was seen more than once but under ten times. The rearrangement uses TRBV5-1 and TRBJ1-1, with a tentative D call TRBD1 (6 bases). Germline values: CDR1 SGHRS, CDR2 YFSETQ. V lost 1 base and J lost 5, with 12 bases in between. The CDR3 covers 14 residues. CDR3 in amino acids: CASSLKGVGTEAFF. The CDR3 region has the DNA TGCGCCAGCAGCTTGAAGGGGGTTGGGACTGAAGCTTTCTTT.

At least ten counts were recorded for this clonotype. The chain joins TRBV28 to TRBJ2-7; a possible D gene is TRBD1 (6 bases). The CDR3 extends over 14 amino acids. The germline gives CDR1 MDHEN, CDR2 SYDVKM. V was clipped by 2 bases and J by 3 bases, with 11 bases between them. CDR3 in DNA: TGTGCCAGCAGTTTAACAGGGACGGACTACGAGCAGTACTTC. Its translation: CASSLTGTDYEQYF.

The chain has TRBV6-1 and TRBJ2-5; D not certain. The V and J ends lost 10 bases and 5 bases respectively, with 11 bases between them. Germline V gene sequence: CDR1 MNHNS, CDR2 SASEGT. CDR3 length equals 11 residues. The CDR3 bases are TGTGCCACTCGGTTCCTTGAGACCCAGTACTTC. The encoded protein is CATRFLETQYF.

Points on this clonotype: Here the CDR3 omits its conserved ending phenylalanine or tryptophan, so a read error is the likely source. The chain combines TRBV20-1 with TRBJ2-7; 8 bases are shared with TRBD2. In germline, CDR1 is DFQATT, CDR2 SNEGSKA (reference sequence). This CDR3 is built from 12 residues. Trimming took 3 bases from V and 4 from J; bases not matched to a gene: 2. Here the CDR3 reads CSASGGGYEQYY. In DNA, the CDR3 is TGCAGTGCTAGTGGCGGGGGGTACGAGCAGTACTAC.

This clonotype turned up a few times. The chain carries TRBV20-1 and TRBJ1-5; D call uncertain. Deletions cut 6 bases from V and 2 bases from J, with 11 bases between. Germline V gene data show CDR1 as DFQATT and CDR2 as SNEGSKA (reference sequence). The CDR3 length is 13 residues. The DNA for the CDR3 is TGCAGTGCGACCCTGGGAGGCAATCAGCCCCAGCATTTT. Translating gives CSATLGGNQPQHF.

This clonotype was recorded a few times. The chain recombines TRBV28 with TRBJ2-7, with D perhaps matching TRBD1 or TRBD2 (7 bases each). Germline assignment: CDR1 MDHEN and CDR2 SYDVKM. V gave up 3 bases and J gave up 2 bases, with 17 bases separating them. This CDR3 region has 16 residues. The CDR3: CASSFSPGGGPYEQYF. The CDR3 region has the DNA TGTGCCAGCAGTTTCTCCCCAGGGGGGGGACCCTACGAGCAGTACTTC. Based on the CDR3 plus reference TRBV28 and TRBJ2-7, the full variable domain is DVKVTQSSRYLVKRTGEKVFLECVQDMDHENMFWYRQDPGLGLRLIYFSYDVKMKEKGDIPEGYSVSREKKERFSLILESASTNQTSMYLCASSFSPGGGPYEQYFGPGTRLTVT.

This chain connects TRBV29-1 to TRBJ2-1, with 9 positions matching TRBD1. This CDR3 region has 13 residues. Trimming cost V 8 bases and J 6 bases; bases outside gene matches: 8. Looked up from germline, CDR1 is SQVTM and CDR2 is ANQGSEA. CDR3 coding DNA: TGCAGCACAAAAGGACAGGGGAGCAATGAGCAGTTCTTC. This sequence encodes CSTKGQGSNEQFF.

This clonotype has more than one count but fewer than ten. The chain employs TRBV6-1 and TRBJ1-4; D might be TRBD1 (6 bases). Germline values: CDR1 MNHNS, CDR2 SASEGT. The CDR3 covers 14 residues. V was pared by 6 bases and J by 3 bases, with 11 bases between. The CDR3 reads CASRPDSANEKLFF. The CDR3 bases are TGTGCCAGCAGACCGGACAGTGCTAATGAAAAACTGTTTTTT.

This clonotype has a single count. The chain joins TRBV19 to TRBJ2-7; 8 bases match TRBD1. Germline trimming cut 6 bases from V and 5 bases from J; bases unmatched to any gene: 6. This CDR3 is 13 amino acids long. Looked up from germline, CDR1 is LNHDA and CDR2 is SQIVND (reference sequence). The CDR3 DNA reads TGTGCCAGTAGGAACAGGGGGGACAACGAGCAGTACTTC. Its translation: CASRNRGDNEQYF.

This clonotype was recorded at least ten times. The J gene is TRBJ2-7, the V gene TRBV5-5; perhaps TRBD1 as D (6 bases). This CDR3 spans 11 amino acids. Germline V gene lookup returns CDR1 SGHKS and CDR2 YYEKEE (reference sequence). V was cut by 9 bases and J by 2 bases, with 9 bases left in between. The CDR3 sequence: CATGHTYEQYF. The CDR3 nucleotides are TGTGCCACGGGACATACCTACGAGCAGTACTTC.

V usage is TRBV12-3 or TRBV12-4 and J usage is TRBJ2-2; D gene uncertain. With 5 bases removed from V and 2 bases from J, the gap between germline ends came to 12 bases. The CDR3 length is 15 residues. CDR3 bases: TGTGCCAGCAGTCTAATGGCCGGTAACACCGGGGAGCTGTTTTTT. It translates to CASSLMAGNTGELFF.

This clonotype was seen only a few times. The chain employs TRBV12-3 or TRBV12-4 and TRBJ2-7; TRBD2 matches 10 bases. The CDR3 spans 14 residues. The V and J ends lost 5 bases and 5 bases, in that order; junction bases with no gene match: 6. The CDR3 bases are TGTGCCAGCAGTGACAGCGGGGGGGGAAACGAGCAGTACTTC. It yields the protein CASSDSGGGNEQYF.

The J gene is TRBJ2-1, the V gene TRBV5-1; D assignment may be TRBD1 or TRBD2 (6 bases each). The CDR3 spans 12 residues. CDR1 and CDR2 (germline): SGHRS, YFSETQ. The V and J ends lost 0 bases and 14 bases respectively, with 12 bases between them. The CDR3 protein is CASSLVSGAEFF. CDR3 nucleotide sequence: TGCGCCAGCAGCTTGGTTTCGGGGGCCGAGTTCTTC.

This clonotype appeared a few times. The J gene is TRBJ2-5, the V gene TRBV3-1; the D gene is possibly TRBD1 (5 bases). V was clipped by 4 bases and J by 2 bases, with 17 bases between them. The CDR3 totals 16 residues. Germline CDR1 and CDR2: LGHDT and YNNKEL (reference sequence). The CDR3 DNA reads as TGTGCCAGCAGCCGCCCCCTGGGGCTGTATCAAGAGACCCAGTACTTC. Encoded protein: CASSRPLGLYQETQYF.

The table lists this clonotype with a few counts. The chain uses TRBV2 and TRBJ2-7; unclear D gene. The V gene's germline CDR1 is SNHLY and CDR2 FYNNEI. The length of the CDR3 is 12 residues. V lost 4 bases and J 4 bases, leaving 8 bases between the germline ends. The CDR3 sequence: CASSAKQYEQYF. CDR3 coding DNA: TGTGCCAGCAGTGCGAAGCAGTACGAGCAGTACTTC.

This clonotype was observed at least ten times. The genes are TRBV5-1 and TRBJ1-6; TRBD1 agrees at 9 bases. Germline V CDR1 and CDR2: SGHRS, YFSETQ. With 4 bases clipped from V and 8 bases from J, the junction kept 4 bases outside the gene matches. The CDR3 runs 14 residues. The CDR3 nucleotides read TGCGCCAGCAGCCGGACAGGGGTTTATTCACCCCTCCACTTT. This encodes CASSRTGVYSPLHF.

The chain is built from TRBV29-1 and TRBJ1-4; no definite D call. Trimming pared 7 bases from V and 3 bases from J, leaving 15 bases between. CDR1 SQVTM and CDR2 ANQGSEA come from the germline V gene. CDR3 length: 14 residues. The CDR3 sequence: CSAESRASNEKLFF. CDR3 sequence (DNA): TGCAGCGCCGAGAGCCGGGCCTCTAATGAAAAACTGTTTTTT.

This chain connects TRBV20-1 to TRBJ2-7; 14 bases agree with TRBD2. Germline values: CDR1 DFQATT, CDR2 SNEGSKA (reference sequence). Germline trimming cut 5 bases from V and 4 bases from J; bases unmatched to any gene: 19. The CDR3 length is 19 residues. This CDR3 is CSAEGIRPGLAGAGYEQYF. The CDR3 DNA follows: TGCAGTGCTGAGGGAATACGCCCGGGACTAGCGGGAGCAGGGTACGAGCAGTACTTC.

The V and J genes are TRBV10-3 and TRBJ2-7; tentative D call: TRBD2 (6 bases). CDR1 ENHRY and CDR2 SYGVKD come from the germline V gene. The length of the CDR3 is 14 residues. V lost 2 bases, J lost 3 bases, and 11 bases lay in between. CDR3 DNA sequence: TGTGCCATCAGTGAGACCGCGCGGGGCTACGAGCAGTACTTC. This encodes CAISETARGYEQYF.

This clonotype was found a few times. The chain has TRBV5-8 and TRBJ2-7; D ambiguous. Deletions cut 5 bases from V and 3 bases from J, with 9 bases between. Looked up from germline, CDR1 is SGHTS and CDR2 is YDEGEE. CDR3 length equals 12 residues. CDR3 sequence reads: CASRTPNYEQYF. The CDR3 nucleotides read TGTGCCAGCAGGACACCTAACTACGAGCAGTACTTC.

The chain uses TRBV5-1 and TRBJ2-1; 7 positions match TRBD1. Unmatched junction bases numbered 2, after V lost 3 bases and J lost 11 bases. This CDR3 comprises 11 residues. Germline-derived CDR1 and CDR2 are SGHRS and YFSETQ. The CDR3, as DNA: TGCGCCAGCAGCTGGGGACAGCAGCAGTTCTTC. It is translated as CASSWGQQQFF.

V gene TRBV4-2 combines with J gene TRBJ2-3; D is perhaps TRBD1 or TRBD2 (5 bases each). This CDR3 spans 16 amino acids. Trimming pared 1 base from V and 10 bases from J, leaving 21 bases between. Germline V gene sequence: CDR1 LGHNA, CDR2 YNFKEQ. The CDR3 bases are TGTGCCAGCAGCCAAGGAACGCAACAGGCGAGGGACCCGCAGTATTTT. Translation gives CASSQGTQQARDPQYF.

This sequence joins TRBV6-2 or TRBV6-3 and TRBJ2-2; the match to TRBD2 covers 12 bases. V dropped 2 bases and J dropped 0; count of bases not matched to a gene: 7. The CDR3 sequence is 19 residues long. The germline gives CDR1 MNHEY, CDR2 SVGEGT. The CDR3 loop reads CASSYHLTSGGTNTGELFF. Written as DNA, the CDR3 is TGTGCCAGCAGTTACCACCTGACTAGCGGGGGAACGAACACCGGGGAGCTGTTTTTT.

This clonotype was observed a handful of times. The V and J genes are TRBV11-2 and TRBJ2-7; 9 nucleotides match TRBD2. Germline V lookup: CDR1 SGHAT, CDR2 FQNNGV. V lost 0 bases, J lost 5 bases, and 11 bases stayed unmatched. This CDR3 has 17 amino acids. The CDR3 loop reads CASSLDLGRGRANEQYF. The CDR3, as DNA: TGTGCCAGCAGCTTAGATCTTGGCCGCGGGAGGGCCAACGAGCAGTACTTC. Complete variable domain (other parts from reference TRBV11-2 and TRBJ2-7): EAGVAQSPRYKIIEKRQSVAFWCNPISGHATLYWYQQILGQGPKLLIQFQNNGVVDDSQLPKDRFSAERLKGVDSTLKIQPAKLEDSAVYLCASSLDLGRGRANEQYFGPGTRLTVT.